The present T cell receptor (beta chain) was sequenced within a study of cytomegalovirus exposure and HLA in healthy donors listed by TCRdb under 2017. Regarding the complete study: An earlier analysis of some 620 of the donors reported approximately 300 Gb of sequence data and 117 million unique TCR beta sequences obtained from roughly 170 million T cells. Approximately 300 gigabases of sequencing data and approximately 92 million unique TCR sequences made up an early release that covered over 550 HLA-typed donors. Of the approximately 400 genotyped donors, about 80% fell in the genetic ancestry cluster associated with self-reported Caucasian donors. The aim of the study was to test whether cataloging public T cell receptors could identify signatures of past pathogen exposure. Using immunosequencing, the study profiled T cell repertoires from 640 or so subjects and related those repertoires to cytomegalovirus serostatus. Along with the roughly 710-subject first cohort, a separate validation cohort of over a hundred different subjects was used. The study combined high-throughput TCR immunosequencing, statistical association of individual TCRs with disease status, and machine learning to predict cytomegalovirus infection status. A later analysis re-analyzed previously published TCR beta repertoires from 666 donors and added high-resolution HLA genotyping to study TCR occurrence patterns. The later analysis used no new phenotypic data to find candidate immune exposures, relying instead on TCR beta sequences and their occurrence across donors. To decide whether each TCR beta V gene segment behaved as functional or pseudogenic, an earlier analysis of 587 of the donors relied on high-throughput TCR beta sequencing. Alongside the repertoire data, information on donor age, sex, ethnicity and CMV serostatus was compiled. A later genetic analysis used genome-wide SNP genotypes for about 65% of the roughly 700 donors, treating that subset as a discovery cohort. Every discovery cohort repertoire had been produced on one sequencing platform. Both class I and class II loci were covered by HLA typing, at four-digit resolution. The number of donors typed differed by locus, with roughly 620-630 for A, B, C, DRB1 and DQB1, roughly 550 for DQA1, nearly 610 for DPA1, and 450 to 480 for DPB1. Roughly five DR-DQ haplotypes were treated as single units for association and clustering because of strong linkage in the cohort. On average, roughly 240,000 unique TCR beta nucleotide sequences were sequenced per donor among roughly 430 genotyped donors of the cohort, with roughly a sixth of those sequences being non-productive.

Libraries were made using the immunoSEQ multiplex PCR assay. The multiplex PCR relied on a mix of 60 forward primers for TCR Vbeta segments and 13 reverse primers for TCR Jbeta segments. A multiplex PCR assay on genomic DNA amplified the CDR3 region of rearranged TCR beta genes. On the Illumina HiSeq System, the amplified TCR beta libraries were sequenced as 87-base-pair reads. The paper's data handling went like this. In a later analysis, about 80 million unique TCR beta chains were counted across the approximately 640 repertoires, and approximately 11 million of these chains were shared by at least two donors. Raw reads were error-corrected and collapsed into unique sequences with a nearest-neighbor algorithm that merged closely related sequences to remove PCR and sequencing errors. To assign V, D and J gene segments, CDR3 sequences were aligned to IMGT reference sequences. For a sequence to be retained, a match of at least six nucleotides to both a V gene segment and a J gene segment was required. Rearrangements were classified as productive when the CDR3 lacked stop codons and remained in frame with V and J, and all other rearrangements were classified as non-productive. Following IMGT convention, CDR3 was defined as the stretch from the second conserved V-encoded cysteine to the conserved J-encoded phenylalanine. The earlier analysis of about 610 of the donors excluded sequences that lacked an unambiguous match to a single V gene segment. In an earlier analysis of 500 to 750 of the donors, V segments were called functional above 56.7% productive rearrangements and were called segregating when the between-donor standard deviation exceeded 5%. A statistical classification framework was developed to diagnose cytomegalovirus status using the catalog of TCR beta chain sequences. In a later analysis, V and J genes were assigned by comparing TCR nucleotide sequences against IMGT/GENE-DB human TR gene sequences. Using the TCRdist pipeline, a later analysis assigned CDR3 sequences along with most-parsimonious VDJ recombination scenarios. In a later analysis, each TCR beta chain was defined by its CDR3 amino acid sequence together with its V-gene family, and reads lacking a unique V-gene family were excluded. In a later analysis, several hundred highly shared, low-generation-probability nucleotide sequences were removed to address suspected cross-contamination and a sequencing artifact. In a later analysis, a clonal expansion index for each public chain was calculated from normalized within-repertoire ranks of inferred template counts. In a later analysis, generation probabilities were computed using a VDJ recombination model fitted to out-of-frame rearrangements, and the results were checked against IGoR. In a later analysis, hypergeometric tests were used to score TCR-TCR, TCR-HLA and TCR-CMV co-occurrence, with a repertoire-size bias correction applied to TCR pairs. False discovery rates were estimated in a later analysis by permuting HLA or CMV assignments 20 times. In a later analysis, co-occurring TCRs were grouped using DBSCAN, and TCRdist sequence similarity was added for clustering within HLA-allele-positive subsets. For co-occurrence clustering, repertoires with fewer than 30,000 or more than 120,000 public chains were excluded, along with 5 or 6 repertoires with anomalous nucleotide sharing. The clones in this table, taken by TCRdb from immuneACCESS, are in-frame only. Not every clone is retained; where verified, under half of the shortfall comes from an unresolved V gene, and the cause of the rest is unknown. V, J and clone size are taken as reported in that table, and D and trimming were inferred from the DNA itself. The sample's own table lists approximately 50,000 clones. The ten top clones hold around 11% of the sample.

What the work shows at the level of the full study, not this receptor alone: The authors suggested that the approach could potentially be extended to other disease states and immunological phenotypes. In a later analysis, HLA-associated TCR beta chains showed more clonal expansion and lower generation probabilities than non-associated chains that were equally common. A group of highly shared sequence variants was considered likely to be a technical artifact of the sequencing pipeline. A few of the identified cytomegalovirus-associated TCR beta chains were confirmed in vitro to be specific for cytomegalovirus antigens. An earlier analysis of roughly 570 of the donors showed that most TCR beta V segments appeared in productive rearrangements either about 90% or about 30% of the time, which broadly matched IMGT annotations. Correlated functional status among segregating V segments might reflect linkage disequilibrium, but an unknown experimental factor could not be ruled out. In a later analysis, most CMV-associated TCR beta chains were found to appear HLA-restricted, with HLA associations seemingly driven largely by CMV exposure. The classifier was reported to diagnose cytomegalovirus status with high specificity and sensitivity in both the original cohort and the validation cohort. The study gave a list of roughly 150 TCR beta chains associated with cytomegalovirus. At a false discovery rate of 0.05, a later analysis linked under 20,000 TCR beta sequences to specific HLA alleles. Over 15 rarely observed V segments, including chromosome 9 orphons, were excluded from the earlier analysis of several hundred of the donors because counts were too low. The presence/absence analyses assumed that sequencing depth was roughly uniform across donors, and that assumption may not be true. A later genetic analysis associated a missense DCLRE1C variant with V-gene and J-gene trimming of TCR beta chains, and an independent cohort replicated the association. While some public TCRs were present in many individuals, most TCR sequences turned up only very rarely across donors. CMV serostatus was the only immune exposure information available for the cohort. Because HLA typing was missing for some donors at each locus, association tests included only the typed subset. Assigning TCR associations to individual alleles was difficult when HLA alleles, especially DR and DQ, strongly co-occurred. A later genetic analysis reported fewer N-insertions in productive TCRs among donors in an Asian-associated ancestry cluster than the roughly 640-donor mean. In a later analysis, the rate of TCR association differed among HLA loci, with DRB1 alleles having the most associated TCRs and HLA-C alleles having the fewest. Some IMGT-functional V segments, including TRBV6-2 and TRBV6-3, could not be told apart with the 87-base-pair reads, so those segments were excluded. Several of the top co-occurrence clusters appeared to be linked to parvovirus B19, influenza, CMV and Epstein-Barr virus, according to a later analysis. A further reported finding was that TCR beta sequences accurately predicted the HLA-A and HLA-B alleles for most subjects in the first cohort. This cohort had only TCR beta chains sequenced, and the lack of alpha or paired-chain data limited which features could be detected.

CDR1 is given as MGHRA and CDR2 as YSYEKL, both from the germline V gene. The junction shows trimming of 0 bases on V and 1 base on J, and the gene matches do not reach 9 bases of it. The CDR3 holds 17 amino acids from the cysteine to the phenylalanine. Of the read, only the CDR3 DNA is kept; its 51 bases are in frame from base 1. The cohort comprised some 730 healthy bone marrow donors. All cohort members were sampled while nominally healthy, although unrecorded immune exposures were likely present. The donor was CMV seropositive and belonged to the group of more than 250 seropositive cohort members. Every donor gave a peripheral blood sample, and the peripheral blood mononuclear cells from that sample were used for TCR beta sequencing. The Qiagen DNeasy Blood Extraction Kit was used to extract genomic DNA from the blood cell samples. Comments on this clone: Its antigen is not yet known.

The sequence derives from a young man in good health and CMV-seropositive. The specimen was PBMCs. The receptor chain draws on TRBV4-1 and TRBJ2-7; 7 central nucleotides agree with TRBD1. The CDR3 here reads CASSQEVGQASSYEQYF. The nucleotide sequence is TGCGCCAGCAGCCAAGAAGTCGGACAGGCTTCATCCTACGAGCAGTACTTC.